Below, 25 T cell receptor beta chains from the same sample are listed, as sequenced in a study of blood T cell repertoires in COVID-19. The data were produced by immunoSEQ multiplex PCR, yet TCRdb's version contains in-frame clones alone and is incomplete. The repertoire includes about 73,000 clones, roughly nine tenths of them detected once, and around 9% sits in the top ten. The specimen was peripheral blood. The receptors originated from an elderly man with acute or convalescent COVID-19.

Here the CDR3 reads CASSQDPGGHQPQHF. For the CDR3, the DNA is TGTGCCAGCAGCCAAGATCCGGGGGGGCACCAGCCCCAGCATTTT. The chain links TRBV3-1 (or the pseudogene TRBV3-2) to TRBJ1-5, with a weak D call TRBD1 (6 bases). The length of the CDR3 is 15 residues. Germline V gene data show CDR1 as LGHDT and CDR2 as YNNKEL (reference sequence). V gave up 0 bases and J gave up 7 bases, with 13 bases separating them.

The chain links TRBV9 to TRBJ1-1; D not resolved. Germline V gene sequence: CDR1 SGDLS, CDR2 YYNGEE. The CDR3 loop spans 15 amino acids. Between the trimmed V and J ends, which lost 2 bases and 2 bases, there was a span of 13 bases. The CDR3, as DNA: TGTGCCAGCAGCGTTACGTTACGGGAAAACACTGAAGCTTTCTTT. Translating gives CASSVTLRENTEAFF.

V is TRBV5-1 and J is TRBJ1-5; no firm D call. The V gene's germline CDR1 is SGHRS and CDR2 YFSETQ. This CDR3 contains 15 residues. Trimming removed 0 bases at V and 0 bases at J, with 7 bases between. The CDR3 loop reads CASSLASYSNQPQHF. Written as DNA, the CDR3 is TGCGCCAGCAGCTTGGCCAGTTATAGCAATCAGCCCCAGCATTTT.

This clone was found a few times. The genes are TRBV6-2 or TRBV6-3 and TRBJ1-6, with 8 bases that match TRBD1. Unmatched junction bases numbered 5, after V lost 2 bases and J lost 8 bases. Germline values: CDR1 MNHEY, CDR2 SVGEGT. This CDR3 contains 15 residues. DNA of the CDR3: TGTGCCAGCAGTTACGCTACAGGGGGAGATTCACCCCTCCACTTT. Its translation is CASSYATGGDSPLHF.

The chain has TRBV11-1 and TRBJ1-2, with D hard to call. Trimming shortened V by 2 bases and J by 12 bases, and 16 bases separated the two germline ends. Germline V gene sequence: CDR1 SGHAT, CDR2 FQDESV (reference sequence). The CDR3 is 13 amino acids. The CDR3 bases are TGTGCCAGCAGCTTAAACTTCGCCGGGTTTCACACCTTC. Translation gives CASSLNFAGFHTF.

The CDR3 region is CASSFVGEKLFF. CDR3 nucleotide sequence: TGTGCCAGCAGTTTCGTCGGTGAAAAACTGTTTTTT. The chain joins TRBV12-3 or TRBV12-4 to TRBJ1-4; D is unresolved. There are 12 residues in the CDR3. V lost 3 bases and J lost 7, with 6 bases in between.

The rearrangement links TRBV7-8 to TRBJ1-3; weak D call: TRBD1 (6 bases). This CDR3 spans 13 amino acids. V was pared by 11 bases and J by 4 bases, with 15 bases between. The V gene's germline CDR1 is SGHVS and CDR2 FQNEAQ. The CDR3 coding sequence is TGTGCCTTAGGGACAAACCTAGGAAACACCATATATTTT. Protein sequence: CALGTNLGNTIYF.

The V call is TRBV10-1, the J call TRBJ2-3; 7 bases fit TRBD2. V gave up 0 bases and J gave up 9 bases; unmatched junction bases: 3. The CDR3 covers 13 residues. CDR1 is WNHNN and CDR2 is SYGVQD in the germline V gene (reference sequence). The CDR3 is CASSESLGGTQYF. The CDR3, as DNA: TGCGCCAGCAGTGAGTCGTTGGGGGGGACGCAGTATTTT.

This chain links TRBV18 with TRBJ2-7; D is unresolved. This CDR3 is 13 amino acids long. In germline, CDR1 is KGHSH, CDR2 LQKENI. Trimming removed 2 bases from V and 2 bases from J, with 7 bases in between. The CDR3 DNA is TGTGCCAGCTCACCAAGGAGCACCTACGAGCAGTACTTC. Amino acid sequence: CASSPRSTYEQYF. The whole variable domain, filled in from reference TRBV18 and TRBJ2-7, reads NAGVMQNPRHLVRRRGQEARLRCSPMKGHSHVYWYRQLPEEGLKFMVYLQKENIIDESGMPKERFSAEFPKEGPSILRIQQVVRGDSAAYFCASSPRSTYEQYFGPGTRLTVT.

The chain joins TRBV7-8 to TRBJ1-3; D is uncertain. This CDR3 comprises 15 residues. Germline loops: CDR1 SGHVS, CDR2 FQNEAQ. The germline V and J ends were trimmed by 0 bases and 0 bases, with 6 bases remaining between them. Here the CDR3 DNA reads TGTGCCAGCAGCTTAGCTGAGAGCTCTGGAAACACCATATATTTT. Translated: CASSLAESSGNTIYF.

The table lists this clone with a count of one. The rearrangement links TRBV21-1 to TRBJ2-3; TRBD1 reflects the table's D call only, with no check against the DNA. TRBV21-1 constitutes a pseudogene. This CDR3 spans 15 amino acids. This CDR3 is CASSRGQGSTDTQYF. The DNA of the CDR3 is TGTGCCAGCAGCCGTGGACAGGGCAGCACAGATACGCAGTATTTT.

The rearrangement links TRBV6-1 to TRBJ2-2; D call uncertain. The CDR3 sequence is 14 residues long. The V gene lost 5 bases and the J gene lost 2 bases, with 9 bases spanning the gap. The germline V gene encodes CDR1 MNHNS and CDR2 SASEGT. The CDR3 spells CASSFDLNTGELFF. The DNA for the CDR3 is TGTGCCAGCAGTTTTGACTTAAACACCGGGGAGCTGTTTTTT.

V usage is TRBV10-3 and J usage is TRBJ2-6; 8 bases line up with TRBD1. The CDR3 is 16 amino acids. V lost 8 bases to trimming and J lost 0 bases; unmatched junction nucleotides: 6. Looked up from germline, CDR1 is ENHRY and CDR2 is SYGVKD. This chain's CDR3 is CAIAGTGVSGANVLTF. CDR3 sequence (DNA): TGTGCCATCGCCGGGACAGGCGTCTCTGGGGCCAACGTCCTGACTTTC.

The chain joins TRBV5-4 to TRBJ1-2, with D perhaps TRBD1 (5 bases). This CDR3 spans 14 amino acids. V lost 0 bases, J lost 6 bases, and 12 bases lay in between. Germline CDR1 is SGHNT and CDR2 is YYREEE (reference sequence). CDR3 sequence reads: CASSLAAGADGYTF. CDR3 coding DNA: TGTGCCAGCAGCTTGGCCGCTGGGGCGGATGGCTACACCTTC.

The chain recombines TRBV24-1 with TRBJ1-2; D is uncertain. V lost 2 bases and J 5 bases, leaving 14 bases between the germline ends. From germline, CDR1 is KGHDR and CDR2 SFDVKD. The CDR3 has 15 residues. The CDR3 coding sequence is TGTGCCACCAGTGATTCCATCGGTCCTTCTTATGGCTACACCTTC. Translated: CATSDSIGPSYGYTF.

This rearrangement joins TRBV25-1 to TRBJ1-6; D remains ambiguous. The CDR3 spans 14 residues. In germline, CDR1 is MGHDK, CDR2 SYGVNS. V was trimmed by 6 bases and J by 8 bases, leaving 14 bases between them. The CDR3 bases are TGTGCCAGCAGCGAAACGGGGTTAGATTCACCCCTCCACTTT. Its protein is CASSETGLDSPLHF.

The chain joins TRBV5-6 to TRBJ1-1; no clear D. V lost 3 bases and J 1 base, leaving 13 bases between the germline ends. Germline V gene lookup returns CDR1 SGHDT and CDR2 YYEEEE. The CDR3 spans 15 residues. CDR3 in DNA: TGTGCCAGCAGCTGGTACGGTGATACGAACACTGAAGCTTTCTTT. This codes for CASSWYGDTNTEAFF.

This clone was picked up a small number of times. CDR3 amino acids: CASRRMENTEAFF. CDR3 DNA sequence: TGTGCCAGCCGGCGGATGGAGAACACTGAAGCTTTCTTT. V is TRBV12-3 or TRBV12-4 and J is TRBJ1-1; unclear D gene. This CDR3 contains 13 residues. Trimming shortened V by 8 bases and J by 1 base, and 11 bases separated the two germline ends.

The rearrangement uses TRBV29-1 and TRBJ1-2, with 7 positions matching TRBD1. The CDR3 contains 15 residues. Germline loops: CDR1 SQVTM, CDR2 ANQGSEA. With 7 bases clipped from V and 5 bases from J, the junction kept 16 bases outside the gene matches. The CDR3: CSAQVWDSGRYGYTF. DNA for the CDR3: TGCAGCGCCCAAGTCTGGGACAGTGGTCGGTATGGCTACACCTTC.

The rearrangement links TRBV7-8 to TRBJ1-2; 12 bases agree with TRBD1. The trim removed 0 bases at V and 1 base at J, leaving 3 bases unmatched. The CDR3 length is 17 residues. In germline, CDR1 is SGHVS, CDR2 FQNEAQ. CDR3: CASSLAGQGAYNYGYTF. As DNA, the CDR3 is TGTGCCAGCAGCTTAGCGGGACAGGGGGCGTATAACTATGGCTACACCTTC.

The rearrangement links TRBV20-1 to TRBJ1-1, with 8 bases lining up with TRBD1. CDR1 and CDR2 (germline): DFQATT, SNEGSKA (reference sequence). Trimming cost V 3 bases and J 2 bases; bases outside gene matches: 5. CDR3 length: 14 amino acids. CDR3 in amino acids: CSASPGQGNTEAFF. In nucleotides, the CDR3 is TGCAGTGCTAGTCCCGGACAGGGTAACACTGAAGCTTTCTTT.

J is TRBJ1-1 and V is TRBV30; a weak D match, TRBD1 (5 bases). Germline lookup yields CDR1 GTSNPN and CDR2 SVGIG (reference sequence). The CDR3 has 11 residues. The V end lost 1 base, the J end lost 11 bases, and 11 bases lay between the germline ends. The CDR3 protein is CAWSGVSGAFF. CDR3 coding DNA: TGTGCCTGGAGTGGGGTTTCAGGGGCTTTCTTT.

This clone was seen once. The J gene is TRBJ2-7, the V gene TRBV10-3; 13 bases are a match to TRBD2. Trimming removed 0 bases from V and 6 bases from J; junction bases left unmatched: 2. The germline V gene encodes CDR1 ENHRY and CDR2 SYGVKD. CDR3 length: 15 residues. The CDR3 DNA reads as TGTGCCATCAGTGAGTCGGGGACTAGCGGGATCGAGCAGTACTTC. Protein sequence: CAISESGTSGIEQYF.

The chain uses TRBV6-5 and TRBJ1-2, with D uncertain. The CDR3 covers 11 residues. The germline gives CDR1 MNHEY, CDR2 SVGAGI. V shed 7 bases and J shed 4 bases, with 7 bases lying between them. The CDR3 DNA sequence: TGTGCCAGCATGAGTGCCTATGGCTACACCTTC. It codes for CASMSAYGYTF.

The chain's CDR3 is CSVEGQVGGYTF. In DNA form, the CDR3 reads TGCAGCGTTGAAGGGCAGGTTGGGGGCTACACCTTC. The J gene is TRBJ1-2, the V gene TRBV29-1, with D unresolved. The CDR3 has 12 residues. Per the germline V gene, CDR1 is SQVTM and CDR2 is ANQGSEA. Trimming took off 1 base at V and 8 bases at J, with 11 bases between the two ends.